Sequencing of this T cell receptor beta chain was carried out in a study of OX40 agonist ivuxolimab in advanced cancers. Germline V CDR1 and CDR2: SGHVS, FQNEAQ. The CDR3 has 16 amino acids. V gave up 2 bases and J gave up 3 bases; unmatched junction bases: 3. Profiled with immunoSEQ multiplex PCR; TCRdb holds only in-frame clones, not every one. The table shows nearly 8,500 clones, with approximately 71% occurring only once. The origin of this receptor is an adult with an advanced solid tumor such as melanoma, head and neck, liver or kidney cancer. J is TRBJ2-6 and V is TRBV7-8; 8 bases align to TRBD1. The source was CD4+ or CD8+ T cells sorted from blood, collected in a trial of the OX40 agonist ivuxolimab. This chain's CDR3 is CASSLSTGVGANVLTF. DNA for the CDR3: TGTGCCAGCAGCTTATCGACAGGGGTTGGGGCCAACGTCCTGACTTTC.